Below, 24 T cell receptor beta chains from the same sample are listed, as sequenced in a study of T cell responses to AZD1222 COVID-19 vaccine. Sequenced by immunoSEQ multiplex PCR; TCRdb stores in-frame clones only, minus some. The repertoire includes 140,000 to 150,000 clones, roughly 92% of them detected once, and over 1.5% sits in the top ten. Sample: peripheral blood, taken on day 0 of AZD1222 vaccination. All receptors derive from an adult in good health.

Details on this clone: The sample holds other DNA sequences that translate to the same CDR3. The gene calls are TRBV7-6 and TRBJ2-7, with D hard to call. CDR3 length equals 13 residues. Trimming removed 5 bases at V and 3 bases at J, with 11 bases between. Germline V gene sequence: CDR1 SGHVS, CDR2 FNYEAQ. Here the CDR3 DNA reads TGTGCCAGCAGCCCCGGGCCCAACTACGAGCAGTACTTC. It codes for CASSPGPNYEQYF.

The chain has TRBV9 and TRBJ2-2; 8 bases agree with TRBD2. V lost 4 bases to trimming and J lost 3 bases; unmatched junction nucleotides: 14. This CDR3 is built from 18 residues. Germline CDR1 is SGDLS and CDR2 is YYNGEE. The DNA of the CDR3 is TGTGCCAGCAGCCCCAACCCCAGCGGGAGTTTCTACACCGGGGAGCTGTTTTTT. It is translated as CASSPNPSGSFYTGELFF.

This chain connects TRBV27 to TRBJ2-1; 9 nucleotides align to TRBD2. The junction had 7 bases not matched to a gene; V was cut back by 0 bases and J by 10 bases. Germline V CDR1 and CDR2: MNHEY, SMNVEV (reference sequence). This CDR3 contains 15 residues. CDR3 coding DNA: TGTGCCAGCAGTTTATCGATCCTAGCGGGAAGAGAGCAGTTCTTC. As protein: CASSLSILAGREQFF.

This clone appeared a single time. CDR3 amino acids: CASSSRSILTF. DNA of the CDR3: TGTGCCAGCAGTTCACGGAGTATACTCACCTTC. The chain carries TRBV2 and TRBJ1-2; D call uncertain. Looked up from germline, CDR1 is SNHLY and CDR2 is FYNNEI. The CDR3 has 11 residues. The V and J ends lost 5 bases and 13 bases respectively, with 14 bases between them. Drawing the rest from reference TRBV2 and TRBJ1-2, the complete variable domain is EPEVTQTPSHQVTQMGQEVILRCVPISNHLYFYWYRQILGQKVEFLVSFYNNEISEKSEIFDDQFSVERPDGSNFTLKIRSTKLEDSAMYFCASSSRSILTFGSGTRLTVV.

The CDR3 sequence is CASSPRRASYEQYF. In DNA form, the CDR3 reads TGTGCCAGCAGCCCTCGCCGGGCCTCGTACGAGCAGTACTTC. The genes are TRBV7-2 and TRBJ2-7; D is ambiguous. V dropped 5 bases and J dropped 4 bases, with 15 bases sitting between them. Germline V lookup: CDR1 SGHTA, CDR2 FQGNSA. The CDR3 runs 14 residues.

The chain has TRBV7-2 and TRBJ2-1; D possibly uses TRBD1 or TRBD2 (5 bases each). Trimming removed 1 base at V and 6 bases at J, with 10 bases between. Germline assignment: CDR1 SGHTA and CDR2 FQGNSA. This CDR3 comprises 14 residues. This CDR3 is CASSLVAGSNEQFF. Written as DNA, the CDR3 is TGTGCCAGCAGCTTAGTAGCAGGGAGCAATGAGCAGTTCTTC.

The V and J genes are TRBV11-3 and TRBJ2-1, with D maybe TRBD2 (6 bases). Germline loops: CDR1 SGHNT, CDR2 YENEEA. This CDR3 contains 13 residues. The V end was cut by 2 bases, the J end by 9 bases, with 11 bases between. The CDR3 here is CASSLRGISEQFF. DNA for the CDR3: TGTGCCAGCAGCTTACGGGGGATTAGTGAGCAGTTCTTC.

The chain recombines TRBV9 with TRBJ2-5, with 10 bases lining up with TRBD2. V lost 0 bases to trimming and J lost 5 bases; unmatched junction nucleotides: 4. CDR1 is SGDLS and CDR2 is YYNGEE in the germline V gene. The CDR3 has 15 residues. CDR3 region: CASSVDSGRYETQYF. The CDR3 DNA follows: TGTGCCAGCAGCGTAGATAGCGGGAGGTATGAGACCCAGTACTTC. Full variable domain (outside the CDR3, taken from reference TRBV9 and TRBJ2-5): DSGVTQTPKHLITATGQRVTLRCSPRSGDLSVYWYQQSLDQGLQFLIQYYNGEERAKGNILERFSAQQFPDLHSELNLSSLELGDSALYFCASSVDSGRYETQYFGPGTRLLVL.

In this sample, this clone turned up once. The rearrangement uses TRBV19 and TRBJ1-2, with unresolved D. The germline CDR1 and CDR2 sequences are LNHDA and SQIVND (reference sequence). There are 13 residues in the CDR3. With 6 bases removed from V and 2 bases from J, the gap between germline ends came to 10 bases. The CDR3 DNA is TGTGCCAGTAGGGCCACGGAGAACTATGGCTACACCTTC. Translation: CASRATENYGYTF.

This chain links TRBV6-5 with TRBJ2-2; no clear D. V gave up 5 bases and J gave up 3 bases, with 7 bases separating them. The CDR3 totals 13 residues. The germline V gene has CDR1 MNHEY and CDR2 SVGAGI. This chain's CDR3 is CASSLTYTGELFF. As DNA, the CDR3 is TGTGCCAGCAGTCTCACCTACACCGGGGAGCTGTTTTTT.

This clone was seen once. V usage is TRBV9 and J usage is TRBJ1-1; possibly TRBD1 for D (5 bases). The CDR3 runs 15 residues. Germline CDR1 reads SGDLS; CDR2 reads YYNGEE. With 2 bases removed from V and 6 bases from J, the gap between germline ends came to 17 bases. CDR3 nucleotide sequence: TGTGCCAGCAGCGTTGGTGTCCGACCGGGGGCTGAAGCTTTCTTT. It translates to CASSVGVRPGAEAFF.

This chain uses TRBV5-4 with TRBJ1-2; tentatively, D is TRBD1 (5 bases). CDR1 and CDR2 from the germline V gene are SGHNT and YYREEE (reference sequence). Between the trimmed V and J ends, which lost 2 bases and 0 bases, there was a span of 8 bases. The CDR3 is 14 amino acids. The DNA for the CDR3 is TGTGCCAGCAGCTTAGACAGCGCTAACTATGGCTACACCTTC. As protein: CASSLDSANYGYTF. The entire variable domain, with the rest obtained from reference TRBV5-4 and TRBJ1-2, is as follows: ETGVTQSPTHLIKTRGQQVTLRCSSQSGHNTVSWYQQALGQGPQFIFQYYREEENGRGNFPPRFSGLQFPNYSSELNVNALELDDSALYLCASSLDSANYGYTFGSGTRLTVV.

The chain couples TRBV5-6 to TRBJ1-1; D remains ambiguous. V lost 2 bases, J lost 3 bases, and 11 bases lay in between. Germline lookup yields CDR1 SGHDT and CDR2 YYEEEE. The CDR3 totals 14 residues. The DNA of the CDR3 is TGTGCCAGCAGCTTAATAGGAGAATACACTGAAGCTTTCTTT. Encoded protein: CASSLIGEYTEAFF.

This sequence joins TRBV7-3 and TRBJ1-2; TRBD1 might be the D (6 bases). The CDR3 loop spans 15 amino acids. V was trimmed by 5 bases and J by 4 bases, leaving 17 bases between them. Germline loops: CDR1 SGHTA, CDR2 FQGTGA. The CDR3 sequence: CASSASSGGGYGYTF. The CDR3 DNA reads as TGTGCCAGCAGCGCCAGTTCGGGGGGCGGCTATGGCTACACCTTC.

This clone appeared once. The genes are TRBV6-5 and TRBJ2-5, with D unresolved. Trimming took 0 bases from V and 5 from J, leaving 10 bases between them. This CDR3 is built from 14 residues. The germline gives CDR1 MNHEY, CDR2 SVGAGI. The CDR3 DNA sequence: TGTGCCAGCAGTTACTCGTCGACGTTCGAGACCCAGTACTTC. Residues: CASSYSSTFETQYF.

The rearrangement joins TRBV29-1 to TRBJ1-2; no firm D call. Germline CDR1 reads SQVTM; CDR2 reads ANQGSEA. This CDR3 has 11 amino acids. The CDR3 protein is CSVGYVRGYTF. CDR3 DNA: TGCAGTGTAGGGTACGTTCGTGGCTACACCTTC.

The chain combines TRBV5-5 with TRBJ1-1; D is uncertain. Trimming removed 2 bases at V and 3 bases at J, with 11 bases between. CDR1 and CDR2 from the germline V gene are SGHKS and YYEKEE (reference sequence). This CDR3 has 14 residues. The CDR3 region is CASSLDPGYTEAFF. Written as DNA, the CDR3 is TGTGCCAGCAGCTTAGACCCGGGGTACACTGAAGCTTTCTTT.

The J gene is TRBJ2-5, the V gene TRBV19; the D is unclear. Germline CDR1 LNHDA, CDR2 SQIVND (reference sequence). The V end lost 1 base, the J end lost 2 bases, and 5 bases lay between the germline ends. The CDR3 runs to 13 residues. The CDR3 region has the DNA TGTGCCAGTAGTATAGCGACGCAAGAGACCCAGTACTTC. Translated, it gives CASSIATQETQYF.

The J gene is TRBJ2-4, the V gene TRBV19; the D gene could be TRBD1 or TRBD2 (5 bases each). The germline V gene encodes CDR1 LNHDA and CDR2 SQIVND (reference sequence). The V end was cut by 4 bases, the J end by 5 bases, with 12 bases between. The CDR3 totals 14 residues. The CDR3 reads CASSRGWLQNIQYF. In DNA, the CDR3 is TGTGCCAGTAGTAGGGGGTGGCTACAAAACATTCAGTACTTC.

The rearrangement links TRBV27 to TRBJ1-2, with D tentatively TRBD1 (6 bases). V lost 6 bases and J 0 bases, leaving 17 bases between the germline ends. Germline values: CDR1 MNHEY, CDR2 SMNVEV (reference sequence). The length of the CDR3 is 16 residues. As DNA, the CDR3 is TGTGCCAGCAGACCCGCCGGGACAATTCCTAACTATGGCTACACCTTC. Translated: CASRPAGTIPNYGYTF.

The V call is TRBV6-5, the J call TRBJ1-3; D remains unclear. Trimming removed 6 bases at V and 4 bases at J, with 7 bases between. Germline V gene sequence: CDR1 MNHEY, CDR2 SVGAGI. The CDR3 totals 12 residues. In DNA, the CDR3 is TGTGCCAGCAGCCCCAGCGGAAACACCATATATTTT. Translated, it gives CASSPSGNTIYF.

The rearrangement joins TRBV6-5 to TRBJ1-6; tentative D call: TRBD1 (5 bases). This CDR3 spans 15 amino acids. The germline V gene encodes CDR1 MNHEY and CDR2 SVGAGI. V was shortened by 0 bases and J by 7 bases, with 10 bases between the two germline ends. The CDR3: CASSYSSTANSPLHF. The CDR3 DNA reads TGTGCCAGCAGTTACTCGTCGACAGCGAATTCACCCCTCCACTTT.

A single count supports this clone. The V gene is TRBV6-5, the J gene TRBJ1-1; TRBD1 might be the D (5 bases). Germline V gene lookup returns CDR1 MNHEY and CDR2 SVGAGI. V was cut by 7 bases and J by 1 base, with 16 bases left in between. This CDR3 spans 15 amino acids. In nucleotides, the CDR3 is TGTGCCAGCACCACACTTCGGGGGAGGAACACTGAAGCTTTCTTT. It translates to CASTTLRGRNTEAFF.

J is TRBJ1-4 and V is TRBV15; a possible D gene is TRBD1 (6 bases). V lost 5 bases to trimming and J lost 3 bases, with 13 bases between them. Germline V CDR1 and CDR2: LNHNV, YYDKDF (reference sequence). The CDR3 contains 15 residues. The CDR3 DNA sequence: TGTGCCACCAGCGACCGGACAGTCTCTAATGAAAAACTGTTTTTT. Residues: CATSDRTVSNEKLFF. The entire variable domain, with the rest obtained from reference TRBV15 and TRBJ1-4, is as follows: DAMVIQNPRYQVTQFGKPVTLSCSQTLNHNVMYWYQQKSSQAPKLLFHYYDKDFNNEADTPDNFQSRRPNTSFCFLDIRSPGLGDTAMYLCATSDRTVSNEKLFFGSGTQLSVL.